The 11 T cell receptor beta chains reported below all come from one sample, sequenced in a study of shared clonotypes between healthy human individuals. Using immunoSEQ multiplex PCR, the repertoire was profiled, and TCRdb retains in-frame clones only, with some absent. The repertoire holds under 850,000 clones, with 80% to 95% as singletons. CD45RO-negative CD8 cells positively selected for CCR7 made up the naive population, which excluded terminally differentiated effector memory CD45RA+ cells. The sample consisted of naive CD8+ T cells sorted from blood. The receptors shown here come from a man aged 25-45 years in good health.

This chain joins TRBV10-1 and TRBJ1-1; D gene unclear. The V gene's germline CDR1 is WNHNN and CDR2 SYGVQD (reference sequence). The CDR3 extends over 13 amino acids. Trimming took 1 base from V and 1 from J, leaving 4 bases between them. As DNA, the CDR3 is TGCGCCAGCAGTGAGTTGGAGAACACTGAAGCTTTCTTT. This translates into CASSELENTEAFF.

CDR3 amino acids: CASSLDQMNTEAFF. CDR3 nucleotide sequence: TGTGCCAGCAGCTTGGACCAAATGAACACTGAAGCTTTCTTT. The chain has TRBV7-9 and TRBJ1-1; D is uncertain. Germline values: CDR1 SEHNR, CDR2 FQNEAQ (reference sequence). The CDR3 length is 14 residues. With 3 bases removed from V and 0 bases from J, the gap between germline ends came to 8 bases. Combining the CDR3 with reference TRBV7-9 and TRBJ1-1 gives the whole variable domain DTGVSQNPRHKITKRGQNVTFRCDPISEHNRLYWYRQTLGQGPEFLTYFQNEAQLEKSRLLSDRFSAERPKGSFSTLEIQRTEQGDSAMYLCASSLDQMNTEAFFGQGTRLTVV.

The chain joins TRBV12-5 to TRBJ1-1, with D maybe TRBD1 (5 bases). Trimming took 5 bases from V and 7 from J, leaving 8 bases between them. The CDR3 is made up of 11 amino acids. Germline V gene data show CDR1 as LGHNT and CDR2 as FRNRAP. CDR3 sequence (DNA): TGTGCTAGTGGTGGGGGTGGTGAAGCTTTCTTT. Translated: CASGGGGEAFF.

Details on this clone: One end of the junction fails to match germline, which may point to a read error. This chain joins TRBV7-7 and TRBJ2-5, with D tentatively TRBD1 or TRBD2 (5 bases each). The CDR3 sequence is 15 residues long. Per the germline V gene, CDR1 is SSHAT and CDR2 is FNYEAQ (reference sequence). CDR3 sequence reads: CASSLDMGEQETQYF. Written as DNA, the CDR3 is TGTGCTAGCAGCTTAGATATGGGGGAACAAGAGACCCAGTACTTC.

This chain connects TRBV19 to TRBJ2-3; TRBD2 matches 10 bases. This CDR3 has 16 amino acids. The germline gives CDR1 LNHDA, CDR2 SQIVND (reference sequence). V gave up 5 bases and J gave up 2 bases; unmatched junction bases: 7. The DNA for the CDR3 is TGTGCCAGTAGTGAGACTAGCGGGTACCTCACAGATACGCAGTATTTT. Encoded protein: CASSETSGYLTDTQYF. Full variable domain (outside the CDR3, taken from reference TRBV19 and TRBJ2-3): DGGITQSPKYLFRKEGQNVTLSCEQNLNHDAMYWYRQDPGQGLRLIYYSQIVNDFQKGDIAEGYSVSREKKESFPLTVTSAQKNPTAFYLCASSETSGYLTDTQYFGPGTRLTVL.

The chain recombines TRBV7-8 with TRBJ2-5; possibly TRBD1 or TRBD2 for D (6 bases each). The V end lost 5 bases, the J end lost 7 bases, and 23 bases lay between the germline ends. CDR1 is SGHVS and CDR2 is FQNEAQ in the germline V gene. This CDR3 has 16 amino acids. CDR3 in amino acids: CASSQGTGYPYSTQYF. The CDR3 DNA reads TGTGCCAGCAGCCAGGGGACTGGATACCCTTATTCGACCCAGTACTTC.

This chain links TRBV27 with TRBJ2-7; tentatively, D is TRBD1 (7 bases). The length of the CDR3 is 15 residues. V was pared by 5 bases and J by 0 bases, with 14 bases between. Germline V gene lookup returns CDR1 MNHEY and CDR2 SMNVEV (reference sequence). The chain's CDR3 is CASSSWRDSSYEQYF. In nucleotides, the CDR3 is TGTGCCAGCAGTAGTTGGAGGGACAGCTCCTACGAGCAGTACTTC.

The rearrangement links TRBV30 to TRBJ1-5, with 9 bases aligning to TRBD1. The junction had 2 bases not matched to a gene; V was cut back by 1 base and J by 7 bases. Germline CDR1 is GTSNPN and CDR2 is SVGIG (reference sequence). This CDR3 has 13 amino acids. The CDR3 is CAWSGTGEQPQHF. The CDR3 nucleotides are TGTGCCTGGAGTGGGACAGGGGAACAGCCCCAGCATTTT.

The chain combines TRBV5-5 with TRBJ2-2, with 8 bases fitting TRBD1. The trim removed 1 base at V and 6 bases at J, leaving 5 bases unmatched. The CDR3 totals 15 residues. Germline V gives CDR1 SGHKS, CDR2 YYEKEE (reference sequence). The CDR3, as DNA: TGTGCCAGCAGCTTGCCGCAGGGGGCGTCCGGGGAGCTGTTTTTT. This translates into CASSLPQGASGELFF.

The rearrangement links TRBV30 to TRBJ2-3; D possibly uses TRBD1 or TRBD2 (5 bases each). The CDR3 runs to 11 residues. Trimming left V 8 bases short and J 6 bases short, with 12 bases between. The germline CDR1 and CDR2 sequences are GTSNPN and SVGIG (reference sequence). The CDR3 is CAGREGDTQYF. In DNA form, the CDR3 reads TGTGCCGGGCGAGAGGGGGATACGCAGTATTTT.

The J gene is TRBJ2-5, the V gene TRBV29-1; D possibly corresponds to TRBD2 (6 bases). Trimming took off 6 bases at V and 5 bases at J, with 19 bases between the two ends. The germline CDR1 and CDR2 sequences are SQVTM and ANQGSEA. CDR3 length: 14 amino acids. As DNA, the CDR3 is TGCAGCGTGGATAAAGGACTATCTTGGGAGACCCAGTACTTC. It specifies CSVDKGLSWETQYF.